This TCR beta chain was observed in a study of blood T cell repertoires in COVID-19. Study in general: Spain, Italy and the United States supplied samples that represented acute and convalescent COVID-19. The cDNA or gDNA used as material had been derived from T cells, B-cell-depleted T cells, or PBMCs.

J lost 4 bases, V lost 5 bases, and 6 bases had no gene match. Germline V gene sequence: CDR1 LNHDA, CDR2 SQIVND (reference sequence). The CDR3 consists of 14 residues. This clone is medium-sized in the sample. As processed by the authors: Estimation of nucleated cell counts was performed using reference gene primer amplification. The assay was immunoSEQ multiplex PCR, and TCRdb's table has in-frame clones only and misses some. From that table come the V and J calls and clone size; the DNA was used to work out D and trimming. The table lists 350,000 to 450,000 clones, about 88% of them singletons. The TCR originated in a human donor in a cohort sampled during active COVID-19. V and J are TRBV19 and TRBJ1-2, with 8 bases lining up with TRBD1. Sequencing input: peripheral blood. CDR3 residues: CASSRQGLGYGYTF. CDR3 nucleotide sequence: TGTGCCAGTAGTCGACAGGGGCTCGGCTATGGCTACACCTTC.